This T cell receptor beta chain stems from a study of T cell responses to AZD1222 COVID-19 vaccine. Whole-study findings and limits: Rises in breadth and depth of Spike-specific TCRs came after two AZD1222 doses. Clonal diversity was possibly underestimated; the donors were predominantly white British and more often female. Nearly half of spike-specific TCRs reportedly target unmutated variant regions.

The table came from immunoSEQ multiplex PCR; TCRdb's copy has only in-frame clones and leaves some out. The data contain 150,000 to 250,000 clones, approximately 93% of them singletons. As regards this clone: Its antigen is unidentified.

The CDR3 covers 11 residues. V lost 6 bases to trimming and J lost 5 bases, with 10 bases between them. Germline V gene data show CDR1 as DFQATT and CDR2 as SNEGSKA (reference sequence). The sample consisted of peripheral blood, taken 28 days after the second AZD1222 dose. The chain joins TRBV20-1 to TRBJ2-5, with TRBD2 as a possible D gene (5 bases). This sequence was found in an adult who received the AZD1222 COVID-19 vaccine. DNA for the CDR3: TGCAGTGCGGGCGGCGGGGAGACCCAGTACTTC. Encoded protein: CSAGGGETQYF.